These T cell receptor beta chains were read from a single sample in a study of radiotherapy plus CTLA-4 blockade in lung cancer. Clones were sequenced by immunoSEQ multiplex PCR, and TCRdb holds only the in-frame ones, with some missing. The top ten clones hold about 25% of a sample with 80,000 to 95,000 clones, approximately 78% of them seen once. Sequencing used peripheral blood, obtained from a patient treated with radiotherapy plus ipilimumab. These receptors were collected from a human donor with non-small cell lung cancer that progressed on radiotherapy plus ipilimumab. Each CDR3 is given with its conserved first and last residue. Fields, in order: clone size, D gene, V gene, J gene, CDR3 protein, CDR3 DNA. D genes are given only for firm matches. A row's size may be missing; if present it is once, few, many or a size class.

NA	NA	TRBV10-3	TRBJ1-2	CAIRSDMDYGYTF	TGTGCCATCAGGTCAGACATGGACTATGGCTACACCTTC
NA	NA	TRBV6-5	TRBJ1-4	CASSYGGEKLFF	TGTGCCAGCAGTTACGGGGGTGAAAAACTGTTTTTT
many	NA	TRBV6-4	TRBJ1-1	CASRGQALSNTEAFF	TGTGCCAGCAGAGGACAAGCCTTATCGAACACTGAAGCTTTCTTT
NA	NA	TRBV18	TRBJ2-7	CASSRRDSYEQYF	TGTGCCAGCTCACGGCGGGACAGCTACGAGCAGTACTTC
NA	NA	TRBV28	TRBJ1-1	CASRTYRGTEAFF	TGTGCCAGCAGGACCTATCGGGGCACTGAAGCTTTCTTT
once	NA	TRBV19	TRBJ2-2	CASSRVTSNTGELFF	TGTGCCAGTAGTAGAGTGACCTCGAACACCGGGGAGCTGTTTTTT
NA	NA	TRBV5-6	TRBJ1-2	CASSFPGEWAGYTF	TGTGCCAGCAGCTTCCCAGGGGAATGGGCTGGCTACACCTTC
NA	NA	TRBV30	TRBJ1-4	CAWRASTNEKLFF	TGTGCCTGGAGGGCTTCAACTAATGAAAAACTGTTTTTT
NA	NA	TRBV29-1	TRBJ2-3	CSVPQGPDTQYF	TGCAGCGTTCCCCAGGGGCCAGATACGCAGTATTTT
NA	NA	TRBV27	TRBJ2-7	CASSPSRNYEQYF	TGTGCCAGCAGTCCATCCCGGAACTACGAGCAGTACTTC
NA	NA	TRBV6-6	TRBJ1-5	CASSPGENQPQHF	TGTGCCAGCAGTCCAGGGGAAAATCAGCCCCAGCATTTT
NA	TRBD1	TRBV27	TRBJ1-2	CASSWTGDRPGGYTF	TGTGCCAGCAGTTGGACAGGGGACAGACCTGGTGGCTACACCTTC
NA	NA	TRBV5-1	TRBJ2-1	CASSLDSNEQFF	TGCGCCAGCAGCTTGGATTCCAATGAGCAGTTCTTC
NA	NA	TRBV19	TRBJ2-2	CASRWGELNTGELFF	TGTGCCAGTAGGTGGGGTGAACTGAACACCGGGGAGCTGTTTTTT
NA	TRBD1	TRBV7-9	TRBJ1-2	CASRPGTGAPSANYGYTF	TGTGCCAGCAGACCCGGGACAGGGGCCCCTTCCGCTAACTATGGCTACACCTTC
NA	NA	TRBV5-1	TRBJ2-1	CASSPGTLYNEQFF	TGCGCCAGCAGCCCCGGGACACTTTACAATGAGCAGTTCTTC
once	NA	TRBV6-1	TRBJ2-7	CASSEAGRGQGTYEQYF	TGTGCCAGCAGTGAAGCAGGGAGAGGGCAGGGGACCTACGAGCAGTACTTC
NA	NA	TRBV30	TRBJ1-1	CAWAPSVRTTEAFF	TGTGCCTGGGCCCCTTCGGTGAGAACCACTGAAGCTTTCTTT
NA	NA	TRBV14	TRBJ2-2	CASRRGSWAGELFF	TGTGCCAGCAGAAGGGGGTCCTGGGCCGGGGAGCTGTTTTTT
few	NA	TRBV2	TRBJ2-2	CASSETRANTGELFF	TGTGCCAGCAGTGAAACGCGAGCGAACACCGGGGAGCTGTTTTTT
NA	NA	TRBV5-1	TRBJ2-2	CASSLRDTNTGELFF	TGCGCCAGCAGCTTACGGGACACTAACACCGGGGAGCTGTTTTTT
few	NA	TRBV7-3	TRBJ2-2	CASSLRQAGELFF	TGTGCCAGCAGCCTACGACAGGCCGGGGAGCTGTTTTTT
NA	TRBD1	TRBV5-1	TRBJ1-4	CASSGHLGQGVEKLFF	TGCGCCAGCAGCGGGCACCTGGGACAGGGGGTTGAAAAACTGTTTTTT
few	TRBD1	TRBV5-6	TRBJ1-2	CASSLGPTGNYGYTF	TGTGCCAGCAGCTTGGGACCGACAGGGAACTATGGCTACACCTTC
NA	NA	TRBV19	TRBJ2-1	CASSQSGTLAQFF	TGTGCCAGTAGTCAGTCGGGGACGCTTGCGCAGTTCTTC
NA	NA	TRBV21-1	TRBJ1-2	CASSPTGGQANYGYTF	TGTGCCAGCAGCCCGACAGGGGGCCAAGCTAACTATGGCTACACCTTC
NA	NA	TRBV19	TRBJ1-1	CASSKVNTEAFF	TGTGCCAGTAGTAAAGTGAACACTGAAGCTTTCTTT
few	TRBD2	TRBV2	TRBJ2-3	CASRGLAGVDTQYF	TGTGCCAGCAGGGGACTAGCGGGAGTAGATACGCAGTATTTT
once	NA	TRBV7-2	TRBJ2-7	CASSLVSTTYEQYF	TGTGCCAGCAGCTTAGTATCCACCACCTACGAGCAGTACTTC
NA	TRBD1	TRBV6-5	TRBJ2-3	CATNSGGGTQYF	TGTGCCACCAACTCAGGGGGCGGTACGCAGTATTTT
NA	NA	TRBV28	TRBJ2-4	CASSRRLAKNIQYF	TGTGCCAGCAGTCGACGGCTAGCCAAAAACATTCAGTACTTC
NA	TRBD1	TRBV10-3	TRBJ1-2	CAIRTGGTNYGYTF	TGTGCCATCAGGACAGGGGGCACCAACTATGGCTACACCTTC
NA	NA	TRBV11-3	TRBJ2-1	CASSPSISGYNEQFF	TGTGCCAGCAGCCCTAGTATATCCGGCTACAATGAGCAGTTCTTC
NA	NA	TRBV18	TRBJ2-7	CASSPYIQGRTYEQYF	TGTGCCAGCTCACCCTACATACAGGGACGTACCTACGAGCAGTACTTC
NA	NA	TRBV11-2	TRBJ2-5	CASSSPGRAIKETQYF	TGTGCCAGCAGCTCTCCGGGGAGAGCGATTAAAGAGACCCAGTACTTC
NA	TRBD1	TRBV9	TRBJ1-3	CASSPSPGQGGNTIYF	TGTGCCAGCAGCCCCTCACCGGGACAGGGTGGAAACACCATATATTTT
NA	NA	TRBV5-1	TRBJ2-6	CASSSALMGVTGANVLTF	TGCGCCAGCAGCTCCGCCCTGATGGGGGTAACTGGGGCCAACGTCCTGACTTTC
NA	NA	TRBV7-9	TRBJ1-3	CASSPNVQSGNTIYF	TGTGCCAGCAGCCCTAATGTCCAATCTGGAAACACCATATATTTT
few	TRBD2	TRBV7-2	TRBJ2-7	CASSRDYTGEQYF	TGTGCCAGCAGCCGGGACTATACGGGGGAGCAGTACTTC
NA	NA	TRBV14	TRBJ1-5	CARQSPWHINQPQHF	TGTGCCAGACAAAGCCCGTGGCATATCAATCAGCCCCAGCATTTT
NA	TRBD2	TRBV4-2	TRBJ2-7	CASSQGMTSGPYEQYF	TGTGCCAGCAGCCAAGGGATGACTAGCGGGCCCTACGAGCAGTACTTC
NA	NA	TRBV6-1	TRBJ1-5	CASSETTVRTQPQHF	TGTGCCAGCAGTGAAACGACAGTTCGGACTCAGCCCCAGCATTTT
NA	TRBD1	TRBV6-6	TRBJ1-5	CASSFSGGSNQPQHF	TGTGCCAGCAGTTTTTCAGGGGGAAGCAATCAGCCCCAGCATTTT
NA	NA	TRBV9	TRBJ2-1	CASSVLGNYEQFF	TGTGCCAGCAGCGTATTGGGCAACTATGAGCAGTTCTTC
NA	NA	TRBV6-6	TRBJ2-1	CAIQTSSLLNEQFF	TGTGCCATCCAAACTTCCTCCCTTCTCAATGAGCAGTTCTTC
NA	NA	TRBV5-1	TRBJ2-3	CASSVTSPTDTQYF	TGCGCCAGCAGCGTTACGAGTCCCACAGATACGCAGTATTTT